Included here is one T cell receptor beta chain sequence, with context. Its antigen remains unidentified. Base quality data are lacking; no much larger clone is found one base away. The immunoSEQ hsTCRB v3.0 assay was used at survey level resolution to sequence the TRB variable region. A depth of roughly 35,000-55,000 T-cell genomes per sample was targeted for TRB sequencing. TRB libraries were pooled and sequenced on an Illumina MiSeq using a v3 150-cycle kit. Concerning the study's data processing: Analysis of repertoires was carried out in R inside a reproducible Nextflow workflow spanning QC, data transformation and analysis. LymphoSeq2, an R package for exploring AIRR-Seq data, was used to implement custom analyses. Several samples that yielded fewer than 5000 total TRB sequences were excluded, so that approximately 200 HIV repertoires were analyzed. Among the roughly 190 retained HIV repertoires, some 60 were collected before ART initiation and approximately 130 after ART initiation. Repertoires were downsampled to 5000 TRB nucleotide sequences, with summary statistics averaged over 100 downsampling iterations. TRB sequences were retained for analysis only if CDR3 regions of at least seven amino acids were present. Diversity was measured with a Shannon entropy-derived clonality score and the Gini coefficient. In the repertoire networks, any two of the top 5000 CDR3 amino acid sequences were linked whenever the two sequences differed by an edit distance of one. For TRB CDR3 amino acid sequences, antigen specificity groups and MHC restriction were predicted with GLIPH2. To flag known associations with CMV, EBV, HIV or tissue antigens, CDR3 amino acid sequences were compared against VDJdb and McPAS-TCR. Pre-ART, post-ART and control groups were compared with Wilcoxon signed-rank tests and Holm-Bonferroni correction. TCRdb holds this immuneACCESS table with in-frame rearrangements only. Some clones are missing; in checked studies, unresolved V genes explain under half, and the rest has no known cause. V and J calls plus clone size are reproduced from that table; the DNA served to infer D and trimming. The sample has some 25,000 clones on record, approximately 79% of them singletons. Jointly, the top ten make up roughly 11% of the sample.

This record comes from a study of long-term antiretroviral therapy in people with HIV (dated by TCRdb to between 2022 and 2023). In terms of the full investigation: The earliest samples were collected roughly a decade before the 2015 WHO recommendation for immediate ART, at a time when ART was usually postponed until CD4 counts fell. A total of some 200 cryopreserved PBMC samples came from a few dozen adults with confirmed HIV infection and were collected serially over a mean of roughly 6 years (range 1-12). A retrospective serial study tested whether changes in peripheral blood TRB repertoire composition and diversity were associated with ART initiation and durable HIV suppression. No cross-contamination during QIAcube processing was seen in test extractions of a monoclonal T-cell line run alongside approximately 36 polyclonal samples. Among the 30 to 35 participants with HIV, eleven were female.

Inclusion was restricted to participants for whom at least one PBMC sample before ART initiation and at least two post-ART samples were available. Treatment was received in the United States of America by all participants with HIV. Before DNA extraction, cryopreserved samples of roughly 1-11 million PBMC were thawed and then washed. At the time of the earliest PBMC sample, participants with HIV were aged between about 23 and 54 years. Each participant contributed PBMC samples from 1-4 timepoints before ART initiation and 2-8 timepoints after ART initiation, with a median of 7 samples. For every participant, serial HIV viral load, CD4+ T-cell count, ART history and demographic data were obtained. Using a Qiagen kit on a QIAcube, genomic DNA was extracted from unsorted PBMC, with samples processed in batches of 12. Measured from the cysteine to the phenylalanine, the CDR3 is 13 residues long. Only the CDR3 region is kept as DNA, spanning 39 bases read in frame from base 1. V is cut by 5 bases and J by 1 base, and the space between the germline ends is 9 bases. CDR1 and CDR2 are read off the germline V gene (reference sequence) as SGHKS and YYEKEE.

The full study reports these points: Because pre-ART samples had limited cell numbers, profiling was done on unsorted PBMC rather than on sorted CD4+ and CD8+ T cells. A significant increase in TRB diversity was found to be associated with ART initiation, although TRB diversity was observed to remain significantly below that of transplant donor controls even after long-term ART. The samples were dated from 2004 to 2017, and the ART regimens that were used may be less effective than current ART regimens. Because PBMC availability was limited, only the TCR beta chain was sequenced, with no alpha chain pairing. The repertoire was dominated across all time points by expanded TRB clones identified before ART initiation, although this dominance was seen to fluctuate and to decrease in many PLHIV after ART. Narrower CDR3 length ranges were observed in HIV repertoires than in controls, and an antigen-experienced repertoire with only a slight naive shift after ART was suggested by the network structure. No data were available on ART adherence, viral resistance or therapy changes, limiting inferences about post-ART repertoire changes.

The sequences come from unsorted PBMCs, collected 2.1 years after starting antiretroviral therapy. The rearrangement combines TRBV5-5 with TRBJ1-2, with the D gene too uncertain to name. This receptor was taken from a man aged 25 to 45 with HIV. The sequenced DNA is TGTGCCAGCAGACTTGACGGTAACTATGGCTACACCTTC. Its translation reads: CASRLDGNYGYTF.